The 15 T cell receptor beta chains listed next were all sequenced from one sample in a study of vaccination effects on CD4 cells after COVID-19. These TCRs' antigens remain unknown. This table comes from immunoSEQ multiplex PCR, and its TCRdb copy is limited to in-frame clones, with some not included. The data hold about 58,000 clones, with 60% to 85% observed a single time. The culture ran for around nine days, and then CD4+ T cells were isolated. The sequenced sample was CD4+ T cells from PBMCs cultured without peptide, obtained before COVID-19 vaccination. The receptor set was obtained from a human donor who received a COVID-19 vaccine.

This clone was seen a handful of times. This chain connects TRBV6-6 to TRBJ2-7, with 7 bases identical to TRBD2. CDR1 MNHNY and CDR2 SVGAGI come from the germline V gene (reference sequence). The CDR3 consists of 10 residues. Losses at the gene ends were 11 bases for V and 3 bases for J; bases not matched to a gene: 1. The CDR3 sequence: CAAGDYEQYV. The CDR3 bases are TGTGCCGCGGGAGACTACGAGCAGTACGTC.

This chain uses TRBV5-1 with TRBJ1-3, with D maybe TRBD1 (6 bases). Germline V gene data show CDR1 as SGHRS and CDR2 as YFSETQ. The V and J ends lost 0 bases and 3 bases respectively, with 10 bases between them. This CDR3 comprises 15 residues. DNA of the CDR3: TGCGCCAGCAGCTTGGTAGGGGGAGGTGGAAACACCATATATTTT. The encoded protein is CASSLVGGGGNTIYF.

V is TRBV5-1 and J is TRBJ2-2; D unresolved. V lost 0 bases and J 4 bases, leaving 7 bases between the germline ends. The germline V gene encodes CDR1 SGHRS and CDR2 YFSETQ. The CDR3 covers 14 residues. CDR3 amino acids: CASSLVLGTGELFF. The CDR3 DNA reads TGCGCCAGCAGCTTGGTGTTAGGCACCGGGGAGCTGTTTTTT. Full variable domain (missing parts from reference TRBV5-1 and TRBJ2-2): KAGVTQTPRYLIKTRGQQVTLSCSPISGHRSVSWYQQTPGQGLQFLFEYFSETQRNKGNFPGRFSGRQFSNSRSEMNVSTLELGDSALYLCASSLVLGTGELFFGEGSRLTVL.

V and J are TRBV6-2 or TRBV6-3 and TRBJ1-5, with 7 bases aligning to TRBD1. This CDR3 has 15 residues. Germline V lookup: CDR1 MNHEY, CDR2 SVGEGT. V was clipped by 5 bases and J by 2 bases; unmatched bases: 6. Written as DNA, the CDR3 is TGTGCCAGCAGTAAACAGGGGTCGGGCAATCAGCCCCAGCATTTT. The encoded protein is CASSKQGSGNQPQHF.

This clone was counted a few times. The V and J genes are TRBV5-6 and TRBJ2-1; TRBD1 matches at 11 bases. This CDR3 is 19 amino acids long. After removal of 4 bases from V and 3 bases from J, the junction contained 15 bases not matched to a gene. Per germline, CDR1 SGHDT and CDR2 YYEEEE. The CDR3 DNA is TGTGCCAGCAGCGTGACGCGGACAGGGGGCAGGGGGGACTACAATGAGCAGTTCTTC. Translating gives CASSVTRTGGRGDYNEQFF.

The rearrangement uses TRBV24-1 and TRBJ2-1; the match to TRBD2 covers 7 bases. V was pared by 1 base and J by 2 bases, with 7 bases of the junction left unmatched. Germline CDR1 reads KGHDR; CDR2 reads SFDVKD. The CDR3 consists of 17 residues. The CDR3 coding sequence is TGTGCCACCAGTGATTTTAGACGGGGGGTCACCTACAATGAGCAGTTCTTC. This translates into CATSDFRRGVTYNEQFF.

The J gene is TRBJ1-5, the V gene TRBV19; D perhaps matches TRBD1 (5 bases). The CDR3 covers 14 residues. Germline V gene data show CDR1 as LNHDA and CDR2 as SQIVND (reference sequence). The germline V and J ends were trimmed by 8 bases and 3 bases, with 14 bases remaining between them. CDR3 DNA: TGTGCCAGTCATACTAAGGGACTCAATCAGCCCCAGCATTTT. Translated: CASHTKGLNQPQHF.

This chain joins TRBV24-1 and TRBJ2-1, with a possible D match to TRBD1 (6 bases). This CDR3 spans 16 amino acids. The germline gives CDR1 KGHDR, CDR2 SFDVKD. The ends were cut back, 2 bases at V and 0 bases at J, with 10 bases in the middle. The CDR3 bases are TGTGCCACCAGTGATTCCACAGGGTACTCCTACAATGAGCAGTTCTTC. This codes for CATSDSTGYSYNEQFF.

In the case of this clone: The junction differs from germline at one of its ends, possibly a read error. This chain links TRBV12-3 or TRBV12-4 with TRBJ1-4, with D possibly matching TRBD1 (5 bases). The CDR3 sequence is 13 residues long. This chain's CDR3 is CASSLSETARMAF. The CDR3 coding sequence is TGTGCCAGCAGTTTATCCGAGACAGCTCGAATGGCCTTT.

The CDR3 DNA sequence: TGTGCCAGCAGCTTAGGGAACGCCTACGAGCAGTACGTC. Encoded protein: CASSLGNAYEQYV. This sequence joins TRBV7-9 and TRBJ2-7; D is unclear. Germline CDR1 is SEHNR and CDR2 is FQNEAQ (reference sequence). Trimming took off 1 base at V and 2 bases at J, with 6 bases between the two ends. This CDR3 is 13 amino acids long.

The chain combines TRBV5-1 with TRBJ2-3; D call uncertain. Trimming shortened V by 4 bases and J by 3 bases, and 3 bases separated the two germline ends. The CDR3 loop spans 11 amino acids. The germline V gene encodes CDR1 SGHRS and CDR2 YFSETQ. Written as DNA, the CDR3 is TGCGCCAGCAGCCTGACAGATACGCAGTATTTT. Translation gives CASSLTDTQYF.

V usage is TRBV28 and J usage is TRBJ1-1; D may be TRBD1 (5 bases). Germline V gene data show CDR1 as MDHEN and CDR2 as SYDVKM. The CDR3 has 14 amino acids. V lost 4 bases to trimming and J lost 4 bases, with 13 bases between them. The CDR3 DNA is TGTGCCAGCAGTTCATCTCCGGGGGGCACTGAAGCTTTCTTT. The encoded protein is CASSSSPGGTEAFF.

The V gene is TRBV10-3, the J gene TRBJ2-5; D is uncertain. Germline CDR1 reads ENHRY; CDR2 reads SYGVKD. Trimming took 4 bases from V and 2 from J, leaving 5 bases between them. The CDR3 is 12 residues long. The CDR3, as DNA: TGTGCCATCAGTGCGAATCAAGAGACCCAGTACTTC. Its protein product is CAISANQETQYF.

The DNA of the CDR3 is TGTGCCAGTAGTCAAGACAGGGACAATCAGCCCCAGCATTTT. Its protein product is CASSQDRDNQPQHF. The chain combines TRBV19 with TRBJ1-5, with TRBD1 matching over 7 bases. CDR3 size: 14 residues. V shed 5 bases, J shed 3 bases, and the junction held 4 bases outside the gene matches. Looked up from germline, CDR1 is LNHDA and CDR2 is SQIVND (reference sequence).

This clone turned up a few times. J is TRBJ2-5 and V is TRBV5-8, with 8 bases lining up with TRBD1. Unmatched junction bases numbered 22, after V lost 7 bases and J lost 2 bases. Germline CDR1 is SGHTS and CDR2 is YDEGEE. The CDR3 is 19 amino acids. The CDR3 region is CASPILPALTGVGQETQYF. The CDR3 DNA sequence: TGTGCCAGCCCCATCCTCCCCGCTTTGACAGGGGTTGGGCAAGAGACCCAGTACTTC.